This T cell receptor beta chain was observed in a study of blood T cell repertoires in COVID-19 (dated by TCRdb to 2020 to 2021). As for the study more broadly: The collaborator samples originated in the United States, Italy and Spain and spanned the acute and convalescent phases of COVID-19. The material from the prospective study consisted of cDNA or gDNA derived from T cells, B-cell-depleted T cells, or PBMCs. The dataset comprised deeply sampled blood TCRbeta repertoires from subjects exposed to, actively infected with, or recovered from COVID-19. The repertoires were released in a freely available public database intended as a resource for research on the immune response to SARS-CoV-2. The samples were drawn from the first 160 participants of the ongoing ImmuneRACE study and from more than 1,000 subjects provided by 6 global collaborators. The sample metadata nearly always contained a de-identified subject ID, COVID-19 status, age in years and sex. HLA class I and class II types, where available, came from metadata supplied by the sample provider rather than from assay-based typing.

In the case of this clone: Its antigen has not been determined. Base-call qualities are not available, and no considerably larger clone is one nucleotide away.

Collaborating institutions collected whole blood in K2EDTA tubes following their own protocols. For TCRbeta analysis, collaborator samples were shipped as frozen whole blood, as isolated PBMCs, or as DNA extracted from either sample type. Study-wide conclusions, independent of this receptor: The quantity of clinical and demographic metadata differed by source and by participant and was supplied without curation.

TCRbeta CDR3 regions were amplified from genomic DNA using the immunoSEQ Assay, a bias-controlled multiplex PCR. The authors' analysis ran thus. Within the assay, amplification of reference gene primers was used to estimate how many nucleated cells each sample contained. To quantify the absolute abundance of each unique TCRbeta CDR3 rearrangement, sequence reads were collapsed and filtered. For each sample, productive Simpson clonality was calculated as the square root of Simpson's diversity index across productive rearrangements. The immuneACCESS repertoire file appears here via TCRdb, limited to in-frame rearrangements. These files lack a portion of the clones; in checked studies, under half of the deficit traces to unresolved V genes, and the cause of the others is not known. The DNA gave D and trimming, while V, J and clone size come from that table. For this sample the table gives under 350,000 clones, of which 85% to 90% were detected only once. The top ten hold approximately 4.6% of the sample.

Via the germline V gene, CDR1 is SNHLY and CDR2 FYNNEI. V sheds 2 bases and J sheds 2 bases, leaving 8 bases between their ends. The CDR3, from cysteine to phenylalanine, totals 14 residues. Of the read, only the CDR3 DNA is kept; its 42 bases are in frame from base 1. The source is a man aged 35-49 years with acute or convalescent COVID-19. The source material was peripheral blood. The chain employs TRBV2 and TRBJ2-3; the D gene cannot be resolved reliably. The nucleotide sequence is TGTGCCAGCAGTGAAAGGAGAACCACAGATACGCAGTATTTT. Its protein product is CASSERRTTDTQYF. With the portions outside the CDR3 filled from the reference TRBV2 and TRBJ2-3 genes, the complete variable region becomes EPEVTQTPSHQVTQMGQEVILRCVPISNHLYFYWYRQILGQKVEFLVSFYNNEISEKSEIFDDQFSVERPDGSNFTLKIRSTKLEDSAMYFCASSERRTTDTQYFGPGTRLTVL.